What follows are 8 T cell receptor beta chains derived from one specimen sequenced in a study of blood T cell repertoires in COVID-19. The repertoire was sequenced with immunoSEQ multiplex PCR; TCRdb's copy has only in-frame clones and lacks some. The sample shows tens of thousands of clones, about 90% of them seen only once. Sequencing input: peripheral blood. The receptor source for this set is a human donor in a cohort sampled during active COVID-19.

This rearrangement joins TRBV6-2 or TRBV6-3 to TRBJ2-7, with D unresolved. This CDR3 contains 14 residues. The germline V gene encodes CDR1 MNHEY and CDR2 SVGEGT. V gave up 0 bases and J gave up 1 base, with 7 bases separating them. CDR3 sequence (DNA): TGTGCCAGCAGTTACTCGGGCTCGTCCTACGAGCAGTACTTC. As protein: CASSYSGSSYEQYF.

V and J are TRBV4-3 and TRBJ2-1; 7 nucleotides match TRBD1. Germline CDR1 reads LGHNA; CDR2 reads YSLEER. This CDR3 is built from 13 residues. J gave up 11 bases and V 4 bases, and 8 bases lay outside the gene matches. The CDR3 sequence: CASSPRDSQKQFF. The CDR3 DNA reads as TGCGCCAGCAGCCCCCGGGACAGCCAGAAGCAGTTCTTC.

The chain uses TRBV12-5 and TRBJ2-2; D remains ambiguous. V lost 3 bases and J 2 bases, leaving 10 bases between the germline ends. CDR1 is LGHNT, CDR2 FRNRAP, per germline. This CDR3 is 15 amino acids long. As DNA, the CDR3 is TGTGCTAGTGGTTTTTCCGAAGCTAACACCGGGGAGCTGTTTTTT. This translates into CASGFSEANTGELFF.

About this clone itself: Mismatch with germline at one junction end may stem from a read error. The chain combines TRBV3-1 (or the pseudogene TRBV3-2) with TRBJ1-2; 9 bases map to TRBD1. Per the germline V gene, CDR1 is LGHDT and CDR2 is YNNKEL (reference sequence). This CDR3 spans 16 amino acids. The chain's CDR3 is CASIQTPGQGNYGYTF. As DNA, the CDR3 is TGTGCCAGCATCCAAACCCCGGGACAGGGAAACTATGGCTACACCTTC.

In nucleotides, the CDR3 is TGTGCCAGCAGCGGGAGCGATCCGAGTAGAGATACGCAGTATTTT. Translated, it gives CASSGSDPSRDTQYF. The gene calls are TRBV21-1 and TRBJ2-3; TRBD2 is the table's D call and was not checked against the DNA. TRBV21-1 is a recognized pseudogene. The CDR3 loop spans 15 amino acids.

This clone was seen once. V is TRBV6-2 or TRBV6-3 and J is TRBJ2-7, with unresolved D. Germline lookup yields CDR1 MNHEY and CDR2 SVGEGT. V lost 3 bases and J lost 5, with 17 bases in between. This CDR3 is built from 15 residues. The CDR3 reads CASSYGSGGSDEQYF. DNA for the CDR3: TGTGCCAGCAGTTATGGGTCTGGTGGCAGCGACGAGCAGTACTTC.

The chain couples TRBV29-1 to TRBJ1-2; 7 bases are a match to TRBD1. Germline CDR1 and CDR2: SQVTM and ANQGSEA. V shed 6 bases and J 2 bases; nucleotides not matched to a gene: 15. This CDR3 has 16 residues. The CDR3 here is CSVLTDHRGKNYGYTF. CDR3 coding DNA: TGCAGCGTGTTAACGGACCACAGGGGAAAGAACTATGGCTACACCTTC.

This rearrangement joins TRBV5-1 to TRBJ2-5; 9 bases are a match to TRBD1. After removal of 2 bases from V and 4 bases from J, the junction contained 9 bases not matched to a gene. This CDR3 has 16 residues. Germline V gene lookup returns CDR1 SGHRS and CDR2 YFSETQ. DNA of the CDR3: TGCGCCAGCAGCTTACAAGGACAGGGGATCTTAGAGACCCAGTACTTC. Translation gives CASSLQGQGILETQYF.